Following are 4 T cell receptor beta chains from one sample sequenced in a study of Ad26.COV2.S vaccination and SARS-CoV-2 variants (dated by TCRdb to the early 2020s). Read against the paper, the sample's time point label means: individuals recovered from natural SARS-CoV-2 infection. Receptors were amplified or captured by the immunoSEQ multiplex PCR assay. What TCRdb holds here is the immuneACCESS table cut down to in-frame rearrangements. Part of the clones is not present; checked against another copy, under half of the missing clones reflect an unresolved V gene, and the others are unexplained. The sample data list around 45,000 clones, and around 83% of these were observed just once. Clones ranked in the top ten supply around half of the sample. The sequenced sample was peripheral blood, obtained after recovery from COVID-19. The receptor set was obtained from a human donor who had recovered from COVID-19.

The rearrangement joins TRBV4-1 to TRBJ1-2; D is undetermined. Germline CDR1 MGHRA, CDR2 YSYEKL. The CDR3 extends over 11 amino acids. Trimming took 8 bases from V and 8 from J, leaving 12 bases between them. The CDR3 protein is CASGEFWGYTF. The CDR3, as DNA: TGCGCCAGCGGGGAGTTTTGGGGCTACACCTTC.

The chain recombines TRBV2 with TRBJ1-1; D not resolved. There are 15 residues in the CDR3. Germline V lookup: CDR1 SNHLY, CDR2 FYNNEI. CDR3 region: CAGKSRGGENTEAFF. The DNA of the CDR3 is TGTGCAGGAAAGAGTCGGGGTGGTGAGAACACTGAAGCTTTCTTT.

This clone has more than one count but fewer than ten. This rearrangement joins TRBV7-8 to TRBJ1-4; 8 bases align to TRBD1. Germline lookup yields CDR1 SGHVS and CDR2 FQNEAQ. V shed 5 bases, J shed 4 bases, and the junction held 6 bases outside the gene matches. The CDR3 has 15 residues. This CDR3 is CASSPDRGYNEKLFF. DNA for the CDR3: TGTGCCAGCAGCCCAGACAGGGGCTATAATGAAAAACTGTTTTTT.

V and J are TRBV10-1 and TRBJ2-1; 8 nucleotides line up with TRBD1. Unmatched junction bases numbered 5, after V lost 4 bases and J lost 6 bases. Germline assignment: CDR1 WNHNN and CDR2 SYGVQD (reference sequence). The CDR3 extends over 14 amino acids. The CDR3 region has the DNA TGCGCCAGCAGTGCGGACAGGGCCAGCAATGAGCAGTTCTTC. Translating it yields CASSADRASNEQFF.